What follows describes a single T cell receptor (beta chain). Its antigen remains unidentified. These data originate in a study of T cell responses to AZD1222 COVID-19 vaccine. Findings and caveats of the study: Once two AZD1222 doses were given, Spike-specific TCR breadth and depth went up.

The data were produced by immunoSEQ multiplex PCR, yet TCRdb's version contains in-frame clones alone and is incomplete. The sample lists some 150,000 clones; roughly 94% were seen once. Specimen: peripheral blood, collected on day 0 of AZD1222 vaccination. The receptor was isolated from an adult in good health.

CDR3 in DNA: TGTGCCAGCAGCCCCCCGGGACACGGGAGGAATCAGCCCCAGCATTTT. This codes for CASSPPGHGRNQPQHF. This chain connects TRBV3-1 (or the pseudogene TRBV3-2) to TRBJ1-5; D perhaps matches TRBD1 (6 bases). The V gene's germline CDR1 is LGHDT and CDR2 YNNKEL (reference sequence). The V gene lost 4 bases and the J gene lost 4 bases, with 17 bases spanning the gap. CDR3 length: 16 residues.